These T cell receptor beta chains were read from a single sample in a study of identical twins. One entry per CDR3 protein, called by TCRdb with MiXCR from the 5' RACE reads. Counted here are about 570,000 distinct CDR3 sequences, over 8.5% occurring once; the ten biggest clones make up under 3.5%. Separately, the same data were catalogued under a study of yellow fever vaccine responses in identical twins.

Sequencing was performed on PBMCs. Receptors were obtained from a woman aged 18-29 years in good health. CDR3s include the opening cysteine and the closing phenylalanine or tryptophan.

v_gene: TRBV6-1; j_gene: TRBJ2-5; CDR3aa: CASSQLGTGGKETQYF
v_gene: TRBV4-2; j_gene: TRBJ2-1; CDR3aa: CASSQDTGIEQFF
v_gene: TRBV29-1; j_gene: TRBJ2-3; CDR3aa: CSVEGDRERLADTQYF
v_gene: TRBV4-3; j_gene: TRBJ2-3; CDR3aa: CASSARLASVGADTQYF
v_gene: TRBV7-9; j_gene: TRBJ1-2; CDR3aa: CASSLATGDGYTF
v_gene: TRBV4-1; j_gene: TRBJ1-6; CDR3aa: CASSQDQAANSPLHF
v_gene: TRBV11-2; j_gene: TRBJ1-6; CDR3aa: CASRMTGGNSPLHF
v_gene: TRBV24-1; j_gene: TRBJ2-2; CDR3aa: CATSDFEGYTGELFF
v_gene: TRBV7-9; j_gene: TRBJ1-6; CDR3aa: CASSLFGDYNSPLHF
v_gene: TRBV29-1; j_gene: TRBJ2-5; CDR3aa: CSVLTGEETQYF
v_gene: TRBV7-2; j_gene: TRBJ2-4; CDR3aa: CASSGIPKNIQYF
v_gene: TRBV12-3/TRBV12-4; j_gene: TRBJ2-3; CDR3aa: CASTGAGPTDTQYF
v_gene: TRBV5-8; j_gene: TRBJ2-7; CDR3aa: CASSLVSGGGYEQYF
v_gene: TRBV20-1; j_gene: TRBJ2-1; CDR3aa: CSARTTLAGENINEQFF
v_gene: TRBV7-9; j_gene: TRBJ2-1; CDR3aa: CASSLSGRNYNEQFF
v_gene: TRBV28; j_gene: TRBJ2-5; CDR3aa: CASSLLGAGEQETQYF
v_gene: TRBV29-1; j_gene: TRBJ2-1; CDR3aa: CSVEDLFNEQFF
v_gene: TRBV2; j_gene: TRBJ2-5; CDR3aa: CASSGKGGAVETQYF
v_gene: TRBV20-1; j_gene: TRBJ1-5; CDR3aa: CSAEYSNQPQHF
v_gene: TRBV7-9; j_gene: TRBJ1-1; CDR3aa: CASSPRDREGHTEAFF
v_gene: TRBV5-1; j_gene: TRBJ2-6; CDR3aa: CASSLTGDGANVLTF
v_gene: TRBV5-1; j_gene: TRBJ2-7; CDR3aa: CASSLSGGPTTYEQYF
v_gene: TRBV12-3/TRBV12-4; j_gene: TRBJ1-2; CDR3aa: CASSYAYRTGDNYGYTF
v_gene: TRBV27; j_gene: TRBJ2-3; CDR3aa: CASRPAGLPLSDTQYF
v_gene: TRBV25-1; j_gene: TRBJ2-7; CDR3aa: CASGGERAPYEQYF
v_gene: TRBV6-1; j_gene: TRBJ1-1; CDR3aa: CASRSGPGGTEAFF
v_gene: TRBV28; j_gene: TRBJ2-1; CDR3aa: CASSLKPRGYNEQFF
v_gene: TRBV6-1; j_gene: TRBJ1-4; CDR3aa: CASSRDRGNEKLFF
v_gene: TRBV4-1; j_gene: TRBJ2-7; CDR3aa: CASSQTVTGIYEQYF
v_gene: TRBV7-2; j_gene: TRBJ2-5; CDR3aa: CASSFQAGGQETQYF
v_gene: TRBV27; j_gene: TRBJ1-3; CDR3aa: CASAPLGPGNTIYF
v_gene: TRBV27; j_gene: TRBJ2-3; CDR3aa: CASSSTMTADTQYF
v_gene: TRBV28; j_gene: TRBJ2-7; CDR3aa: CASSPRLAGEGYEQYF
v_gene: TRBV6-5; j_gene: TRBJ2-3; CDR3aa: CASSTPSDTQYF
v_gene: TRBV3-1; j_gene: TRBJ2-1; CDR3aa: CASSQDLRSGESYNEQFF
v_gene: TRBV20-1; j_gene: TRBJ2-7; CDR3aa: CSARSDRNSYEQYF
v_gene: TRBV4-2; j_gene: TRBJ2-7; CDR3aa: CASSQRLSDGKSYEQYF
v_gene: TRBV7-2; j_gene: TRBJ2-5; CDR3aa: CASSERQGGRETQYF
v_gene: TRBV6-2/TRBV6-3; j_gene: TRBJ2-5; CDR3aa: CASSFPSKSLAGETQYF
v_gene: TRBV3-1; j_gene: TRBJ1-4; CDR3aa: CASSQTEKLFF
v_gene: TRBV27; j_gene: TRBJ2-3; CDR3aa: CASSLSPGGYTDTQYF
v_gene: TRBV7-6; j_gene: TRBJ2-7; CDR3aa: CASSSIASGRGEQYF
v_gene: TRBV12-3/TRBV12-4; j_gene: TRBJ1-5; CDR3aa: CASRRGTGGHQPQHF
v_gene: TRBV27; j_gene: TRBJ2-3; CDR3aa: CASSRRGADTQYF
v_gene: TRBV7-2; j_gene: TRBJ2-1; CDR3aa: CASSRQGLGEQFF
v_gene: TRBV10-2; j_gene: TRBJ1-1; CDR3aa: CASYTLEAFF
v_gene: TRBV5-6; j_gene: TRBJ1-1; CDR3aa: CASSLRGVRGNTEAFF
v_gene: TRBV5-6; j_gene: TRBJ2-7; CDR3aa: CASSWRGLTYEQYF
v_gene: TRBV11-2; j_gene: TRBJ2-4; CDR3aa: CASSLSSWGLAKNIQYF
v_gene: TRBV10-3; j_gene: TRBJ2-1; CDR3aa: CAISDRDNEQFF
v_gene: TRBV6-1; j_gene: TRBJ2-1; CDR3aa: CASSGGSGTTRFEQFF
v_gene: TRBV5-1; j_gene: TRBJ2-7; CDR3aa: CASSLNRPLSRDGNSYEQYF
v_gene: TRBV3-1; j_gene: TRBJ2-1; CDR3aa: CASSQAEPTSGRYYNEQFF
v_gene: TRBV3-1; j_gene: TRBJ2-7; CDR3aa: CASSQVAGAYEQYF